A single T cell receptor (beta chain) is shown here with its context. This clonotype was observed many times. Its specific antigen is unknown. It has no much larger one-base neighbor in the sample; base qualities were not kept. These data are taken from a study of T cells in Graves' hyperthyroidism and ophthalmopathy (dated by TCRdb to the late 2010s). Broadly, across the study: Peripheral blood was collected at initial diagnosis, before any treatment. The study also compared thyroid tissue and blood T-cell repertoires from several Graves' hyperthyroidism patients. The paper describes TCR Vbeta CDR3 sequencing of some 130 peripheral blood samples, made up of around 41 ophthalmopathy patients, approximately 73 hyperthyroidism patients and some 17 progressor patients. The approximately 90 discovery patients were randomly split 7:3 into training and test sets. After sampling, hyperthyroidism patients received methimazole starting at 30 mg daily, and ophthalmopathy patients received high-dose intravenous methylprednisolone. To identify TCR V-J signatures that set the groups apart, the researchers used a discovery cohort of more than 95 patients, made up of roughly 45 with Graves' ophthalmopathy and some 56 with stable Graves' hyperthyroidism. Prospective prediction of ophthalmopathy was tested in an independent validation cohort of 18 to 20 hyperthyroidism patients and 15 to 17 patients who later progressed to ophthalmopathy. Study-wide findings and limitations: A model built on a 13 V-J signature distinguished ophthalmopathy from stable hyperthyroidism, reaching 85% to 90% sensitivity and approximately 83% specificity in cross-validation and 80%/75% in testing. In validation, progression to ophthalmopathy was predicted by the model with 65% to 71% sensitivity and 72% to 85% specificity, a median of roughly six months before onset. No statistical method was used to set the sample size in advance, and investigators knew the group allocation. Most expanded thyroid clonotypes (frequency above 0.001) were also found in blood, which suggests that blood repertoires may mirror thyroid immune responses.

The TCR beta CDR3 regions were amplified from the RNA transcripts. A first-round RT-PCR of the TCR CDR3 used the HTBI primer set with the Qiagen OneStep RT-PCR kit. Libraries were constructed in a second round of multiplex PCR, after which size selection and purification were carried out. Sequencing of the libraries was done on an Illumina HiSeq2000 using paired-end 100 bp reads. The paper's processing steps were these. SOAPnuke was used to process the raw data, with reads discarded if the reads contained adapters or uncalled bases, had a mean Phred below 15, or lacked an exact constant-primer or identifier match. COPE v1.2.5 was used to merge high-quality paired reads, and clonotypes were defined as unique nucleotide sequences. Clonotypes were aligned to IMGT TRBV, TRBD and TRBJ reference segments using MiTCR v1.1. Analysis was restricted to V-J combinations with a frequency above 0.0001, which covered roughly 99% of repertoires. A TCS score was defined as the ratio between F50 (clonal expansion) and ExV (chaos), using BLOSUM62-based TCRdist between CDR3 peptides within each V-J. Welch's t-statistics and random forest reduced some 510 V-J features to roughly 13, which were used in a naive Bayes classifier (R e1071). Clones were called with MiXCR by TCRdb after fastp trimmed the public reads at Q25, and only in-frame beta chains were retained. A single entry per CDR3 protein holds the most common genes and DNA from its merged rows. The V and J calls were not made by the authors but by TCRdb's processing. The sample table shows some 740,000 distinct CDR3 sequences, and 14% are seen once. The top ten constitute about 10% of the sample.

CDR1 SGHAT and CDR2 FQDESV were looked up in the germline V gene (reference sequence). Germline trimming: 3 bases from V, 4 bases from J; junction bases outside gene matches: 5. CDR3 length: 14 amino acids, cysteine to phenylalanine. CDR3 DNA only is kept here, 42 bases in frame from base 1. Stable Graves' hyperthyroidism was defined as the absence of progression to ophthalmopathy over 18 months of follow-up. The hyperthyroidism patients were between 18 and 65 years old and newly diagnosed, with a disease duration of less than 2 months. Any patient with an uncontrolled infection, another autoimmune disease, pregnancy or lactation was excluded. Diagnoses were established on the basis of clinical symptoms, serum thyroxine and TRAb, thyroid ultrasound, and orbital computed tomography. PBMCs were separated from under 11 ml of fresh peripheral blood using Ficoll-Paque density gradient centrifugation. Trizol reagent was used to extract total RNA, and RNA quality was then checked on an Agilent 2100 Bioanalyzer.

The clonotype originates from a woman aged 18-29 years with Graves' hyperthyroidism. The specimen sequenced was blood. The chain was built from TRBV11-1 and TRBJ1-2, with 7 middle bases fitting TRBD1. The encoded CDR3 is CASSLSRGSYGYTF. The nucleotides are TGTGCCAGCAGCTTGTCCAGGGGGAGCTATGGCTACACCTTC.